This T cell receptor (beta chain) originates from a study of T cell repertoires in cytomegalovirus infection. Points from the study as a whole: Frequencies of public TCR beta families were cumulated, and this identified carriers of CMV plus the relevant HLA.

TCRdb used MiXCR to reprocess the reads, holding one entry per CDR3 protein. Here the sample spans around 710,000 distinct CDR3 sequences, about 28% being singletons. A word on this clonotype: The target antigen is unknown.

This specimen was cultured CD8+ T cells from PBMCs, taken from culture after CMV antigen stimulation. This receptor was taken from a human donor in good health (CMV status not recorded). Some clones in this sample may be carry-over from other donors' samples.

CDR3 DNA sequence: TGTGCCAGCAGTTACTCTACCTGGGACTTACAGTACTTC. Protein product: CASSYSTWDLQYF. V and J are TRBV6-6 and TRBJ2-7, with D perhaps TRBD2 (6 bases). The germline V and J ends were trimmed by 0 bases and 10 bases, with 13 bases remaining between them. This CDR3 has 13 amino acids. CDR1 is MNHNY and CDR2 is SVGAGI in the germline V gene (reference sequence).